A selection of T cell receptor beta chains follows, all from one sample in a study of cytomegalovirus exposure and HLA in healthy donors. TCRdb's table, derived via immunoSEQ multiplex PCR, lists solely in-frame clones and lacks some. The data show about 110,000 clones, around 66% seen once. The source material was PBMCs. The receptors stem from a man younger than 35 in good health and CMV-seropositive. Both conserved end residues are part of each CDR3. A D gene is named only where the DNA matches it firmly. The size entry is marked missing in some rows and otherwise reads once, few, many or a size class.

D,V,size,J,length,CDR3,DNA
TRBD1,TRBV30,-,TRBJ1-6,14,CACPGTDYNSPLHF,TGTGCCTGCCCTGGGACAGACTATAATTCACCCCTCCACTTT
TRBD1,TRBV10-2,few,TRBJ2-5,13,CASKGAGFETQYF,TGCGCCAGCAAGGGGGCGGGTTTCGAGACCCAGTACTTC
TRBD1,TRBV6-5,-,TRBJ2-5,14,CASSPQGAGETQYF,TGTGCCAGCAGCCCACAGGGGGCTGGAGAGACCCAGTACTTC
-,TRBV7-2,-,TRBJ1-5,14,CASSLKGGNQPQHF,TGTGCCAGCAGCCTAAAGGGAGGGAATCAGCCCCAGCATTTT
TRBD1,TRBV5-5,-,TRBJ2-5,14,CASSTGQLQETQYF,TGTGCCAGCAGCACGGGACAGCTCCAAGAGACCCAGTACTTC
TRBD1,TRBV7-7,few,TRBJ2-2,15,CASSPLRGPSGELFF,TGTGCCAGCAGCCCCCTTAGGGGGCCTTCCGGGGAGCTGTTTTTT
-,TRBV21-1,-,TRBJ1-2,15,CASSKGGTANYGYTF,TGTGCCAGCAGCAAAGGGGGGACAGCTAACTATGGCTACACCTTC
-,TRBV10-3,-,TRBJ1-6,15,CAISESGGAQSPLHF,TGTGCCATCAGTGAGTCGGGGGGGGCTCAGTCACCCCTCCACTTT
-,TRBV7-2,-,TRBJ1-5,14,CASSHTGSNQPQHF,TGTGCCAGCAGCCATACAGGATCCAATCAGCCCCAGCATTTT
-,TRBV15,few,TRBJ2-2,13,CATSSTEAGELFF,TGTGCCACCAGCAGCACGGAGGCCGGGGAGCTGTTTTTT
TRBD2,TRBV5-1,-,TRBJ2-2,18,CASSLPTSGGPNTGELFF,TGCGCCAGCAGCTTGCCCACTAGCGGGGGGCCAAACACCGGGGAGCTGTTTTTT
TRBD2,TRBV7-9,-,TRBJ2-7,12,CASTRAGGEQYF,TGTGCCAGCACCCGGGCGGGGGGCGAGCAGTACTTC
TRBD2,TRBV10-3,-,TRBJ2-7,17,CAISDSLAGASSYEQYF,TGTGCCATCAGTGATTCTCTAGCGGGGGCGAGCTCCTACGAGCAGTACTTC
-,TRBV11-2,-,TRBJ1-2,14,CASSTRQSHYGYTF,TGTGCCAGCAGCACCCGACAGAGCCACTATGGCTACACCTTC
-,TRBV2,-,TRBJ2-4,14,CASSERLDKNIQYF,TGTGCCAGCAGTGAAAGACTGGACAAAAACATTCAGTACTTC
TRBD1,TRBV28,many,TRBJ2-2,14,CATKTGENTGELFF,TGTGCCACCAAGACAGGGGAGAACACCGGGGAGCTGTTTTTT
-,TRBV4-1,-,TRBJ2-2,15,CASSHPGDTGRGLFF,TGCGCCAGCAGTCATCCCGGGGACACCGGGCGAGGGCTGTTTTTT
TRBD1,TRBV5-1,-,TRBJ2-3,16,CASSSGDRGLSDTQYF,TGCGCCAGCAGCTCCGGGGACAGGGGGCTCTCAGATACGCAGTATTTT
-,TRBV5-6,once,TRBJ1-5,12,CASSLGGRPQHF,TGTGCCAGCAGCTTAGGAGGTCGGCCCCAGCATTTT
TRBD2,TRBV27,-,TRBJ2-3,16,CASSPVGAGGPGTQYF,TGTGCCAGCAGTCCGGTGGGAGCGGGGGGCCCTGGTACGCAGTATTTT
TRBD1,TRBV5-6,few,TRBJ1-1,15,CASSLGGQEEDEAFF,TGTGCCAGCAGCTTGGGGGGACAGGAAGAGGATGAAGCTTTCTTT
TRBD1,TRBV5-4,once,TRBJ1-6,17,CASSLIHRTGFNSPLHF,TGTGCCAGCAGCTTAATCCACAGGACAGGCTTTAATTCACCCCTCCACTTT
TRBD1,TRBV5-3,once,TRBJ1-4,16,CARSAKPQGAGEKLFF,TGTGCCAGAAGCGCCAAACCTCAGGGGGCTGGGGAAAAACTGTTTTTT
-,TRBV2,few,TRBJ2-5,14,CASTLLAIQETQYF,TGTGCCAGCACCCTACTAGCTATACAAGAGACCCAGTACTTC
TRBD1,TRBV19,-,TRBJ2-7,15,CASSPGTGSSYEQYF,TGTGCCAGTAGTCCCGGGACAGGGAGCTCCTACGAGCAGTACTTC
-,TRBV2,-,TRBJ1-6,14,CASRQGGYNSPLHF,TGTGCCAGCAGACAGGGTGGATATAATTCACCCCTCCACTTT
-,TRBV5-1,-,TRBJ2-7,13,CASSPGTNYEQYF,TGCGCCAGCAGCCCAGGGACAAACTACGAGCAGTACTTC
-,TRBV29-1,-,TRBJ1-2,10,CSVRDYGYTF,TGCAGCGTTCGGGACTATGGCTACACCTTC
-,TRBV7-3,once,TRBJ2-1,16,CASREGAGPSNNEQFF,TGTGCCAGCAGGGAGGGGGCAGGCCCCTCAAACAATGAGCAGTTCTTC
TRBD1,TRBV11-2,-,TRBJ1-1,14,CASSLQRTGVEAFF,TGTGCCAGCAGCCTACAGAGGACAGGGGTTGAAGCTTTCTTT
TRBD1,TRBV5-1,-,TRBJ1-1,14,CATRWDSINTEAFF,TGCGCCACCAGATGGGACAGCATCAACACTGAAGCTTTCTTT
TRBD1,TRBV2,-,TRBJ1-5,15,CASMKDRSGNQPQHF,TGTGCCAGCATGAAGGACAGGAGCGGCAATCAGCCCCAGCATTTT
-,TRBV6-6,-,TRBJ1-1,14,CASRRGETNTEAFF,TGTGCCAGCCGTCGTGGAGAGACGAACACTGAAGCTTTCTTT
-,TRBV6-5,-,TRBJ2-7,14,CATSRRQSSYEQYF,TGTGCCACAAGTCGTAGACAAAGCTCCTACGAGCAGTACTTC
TRBD2,TRBV7-9,-,TRBJ2-1,15,CSSSFRRGDYNEQFF,TGTTCCAGCAGCTTTAGACGGGGGGACTACAATGAGCAGTTCTTC
TRBD1,TRBV18,-,TRBJ2-4,12,CASSANQGVQYF,TGTGCCAGCTCGGCGAACCAGGGGGTTCAGTACTTC
-,TRBV12-2,few,TRBJ2-2,17,CASRLAASGDNTGELFF,TGTGCAAGTCGCTTAGCGGCAAGCGGGGATAACACCGGGGAGCTGTTTTTT
-,TRBV19,-,TRBJ1-1,15,CASSIQGGVNTEAFF,TGTGCCAGTAGTATTCAGGGAGGGGTCAACACTGAAGCTTTCTTT
-,TRBV5-4,few,TRBJ2-5,13,CASSQNPRETQYF,TGTGCCAGCAGCCAGAATCCGAGGGAGACCCAGTACTTC
TRBD1,TRBV6-1,-,TRBJ2-5,13,CASSEMTGETQYF,TGTGCCAGCAGCGAAATGACAGGGGAGACCCAGTACTTC